This T cell receptor (beta chain) was identified during a study of blood T cells in healthy people across ages. Study results and limitations: Older age went with lower TCR beta diversity per million T cells, in a roughly linear way.

Whenever a sample was processed, at least 6 million PBMCs were isolated. With regard to this clonotype: What it binds is not known.

The CDR3 runs 13 residues. Germline V gene lookup returns CDR1 SQVTM and CDR2 ANQGSEA. V shed 2 bases and J shed 4 bases, with 11 bases lying between them. Together with a sample-barcoded 5' primer, a J-beta primer mix was included in a second PCR lasting roughly 6 to 12 cycles. MiXCR, run by TCRdb on the 5' RACE reads, gives a single entry per CDR3 protein. Among approximately 830,000 distinct CDR3 sequences listed, under 80% were seen once. V and J are TRBV29-1 and TRBJ1-2; D unclear. Sequencing was performed on blood. This TCR derives from a man aged 25-45 years in good health. The CDR3 region has the DNA TGCAGCGTTGAACGTCGCCTCATCTATGGCTACACCTTC. The encoded protein is CSVERRLIYGYTF.